The next 30 T cell receptor beta chains were all read from a single sample in a study of shared clonotypes between healthy human individuals. This table comes from immunoSEQ multiplex PCR, and its TCRdb copy is limited to in-frame clones, with some not included. The sample includes approximately 1.4 million clones, about 98% of them seen just once. The specimen sequenced was naive CD4+ T cells sorted from blood. Documented subset: CD45RA+ positively selected. Every receptor here comes from a man under 40 in good health.

This chain joins TRBV2 and TRBJ2-1; 10 nucleotides match TRBD2. From germline, CDR1 is SNHLY and CDR2 FYNNEI. The CDR3 has 15 residues. V trimming: 6 bases; J trimming: 3 bases; junction bases outside the gene matches: 5. The CDR3 region is CASRASGSFYNEQFF. The CDR3 region has the DNA TGTGCCAGCAGAGCTAGCGGGAGTTTCTACAATGAGCAGTTCTTC.

This chain uses TRBV2 with TRBJ1-2; maybe TRBD1 (6 bases). The CDR3 is made up of 15 amino acids. CDR1 and CDR2 (germline): SNHLY, FYNNEI. Trimming shortened V by 5 bases and J by 2 bases, and 15 bases separated the two germline ends. CDR3 in DNA: TGTGCCAGCAGTACTAAGACAGGATGGAACTATGGCTACACCTTC. This gives the protein CASSTKTGWNYGYTF.

Turning to this clone: Other DNA sequences within the sample encode an identical CDR3. J is TRBJ1-5 and V is TRBV6-5; D is possibly TRBD1 (5 bases). CDR3 length equals 13 residues. Germline V lookup: CDR1 MNHEY, CDR2 SVGAGI. Trimming shortened V by 8 bases and J by 7 bases, and 15 bases separated the two germline ends. CDR3 region: CASSPRGGQPQHF. CDR3 nucleotide sequence: TGTGCCAGCTCCCCTCGGGGCGGACAGCCCCAGCATTTT.

The J gene is TRBJ1-5, the V gene TRBV5-1; 7 nucleotides match TRBD1. Germline values: CDR1 SGHRS, CDR2 YFSETQ. The CDR3 is 13 amino acids. J was trimmed by 15 bases and V by 0 bases; bases with no gene match: 9. The CDR3 nucleotides read TGCGCCAGCAGCTTGGACCGGGACAGTGGTTTGCATTTT. This translates into CASSLDRDSGLHF.

V usage is TRBV7-7 and J usage is TRBJ2-1, with 8 positions matching TRBD1. After removal of 4 bases from V and 6 bases from J, the junction contained 5 bases not matched to a gene. Germline V gene sequence: CDR1 SSHAT, CDR2 FNYEAQ (reference sequence). The CDR3 is 14 residues long. CDR3 sequence reads: CASSSGQARNEQFF. DNA for the CDR3: TGTGCCAGCAGCTCGGGACAGGCCCGCAATGAGCAGTTCTTC.

Details on this clone: Different DNA sequences within this sample yield the same CDR3. The rearrangement uses TRBV18 and TRBJ2-2; D unresolved. Per germline, CDR1 KGHSH and CDR2 LQKENI. Trimming removed 3 bases from V and 4 bases from J, with 3 bases in between. The CDR3 totals 12 residues. The CDR3: CASSPPTGELFF. CDR3 coding DNA: TGTGCCAGCTCACCCCCCACCGGGGAGCTGTTTTTT.

In the case of this clone: Other DNA sequences of this sample code for an identical CDR3. The chain joins TRBV29-1 to TRBJ2-7; 9 bases fit TRBD1. The CDR3 contains 13 residues. Germline trimming cut 3 bases from V and 3 bases from J; bases unmatched to any gene: 3. The germline V gene has CDR1 SQVTM and CDR2 ANQGSEA. The CDR3, as DNA: TGCAGCGTTGAGGGACAGGGACTCTACGAGCAGTACTTC. As protein: CSVEGQGLYEQYF.

This clone was seen a single time. This chain uses TRBV7-9 with TRBJ1-3; 10 positions agree with TRBD1. The CDR3 has 15 amino acids. Trimming took 4 bases from V and 3 from J; bases not matched to a gene: 3. Germline CDR1 SEHNR, CDR2 FQNEAQ (reference sequence). CDR3 nucleotides: TGTGCCAGCAGCTCCGGGACAGGGGTTGGAAACACCATATATTTT. This codes for CASSSGTGVGNTIYF.

The chain is built from TRBV7-9 and TRBJ1-5; 7 bases align to TRBD1. Germline CDR1 reads SEHNR; CDR2 reads FQNEAQ (reference sequence). The CDR3 has 16 amino acids. The ends lost 4 bases at V and 3 bases at J; junction bases unmatched: 9. Here the CDR3 DNA reads TGTGCCAGCAGCTCCGTTGGGGACAGCCCCAATCAGCCCCAGCATTTT. This sequence encodes CASSSVGDSPNQPQHF.

This sequence joins TRBV28 and TRBJ2-7; D perhaps matches TRBD1 (6 bases). The V end was cut by 4 bases, the J end by 1 base, with 11 bases between. This CDR3 has 14 residues. Germline lookup yields CDR1 MDHEN and CDR2 SYDVKM. CDR3 sequence reads: CASSSPGVSYEQYF. The CDR3 region has the DNA TGTGCCAGCAGTTCCCCAGGGGTTTCCTACGAGCAGTACTTC.

The V gene is TRBV14, the J gene TRBJ1-1, with 8 nucleotides matching TRBD1. Germline V CDR1 and CDR2: SGHDN, FVKESK. J was trimmed by 7 bases and V by 5 bases; bases with no gene match: 3. The CDR3 is made up of 12 amino acids. The CDR3 DNA follows: TGTGCCAGCAGCTTCACAGGGGGTGAAGCTTTCTTT. It is translated as CASSFTGGEAFF.

This chain joins TRBV11-2 and TRBJ1-3; D unresolved. Germline V CDR1 and CDR2: SGHAT, FQNNGV. The V end lost 3 bases, the J end lost 2 bases, and 11 bases lay between the germline ends. This CDR3 has 15 amino acids. The chain's CDR3 is CASSFTSVAGNTIYF. The DNA for the CDR3 is TGTGCCAGCAGCTTCACCTCGGTAGCTGGAAACACCATATATTTT. The variable domain in full, with the rest retrieved from reference TRBV11-2 and TRBJ1-3, is EAGVAQSPRYKIIEKRQSVAFWCNPISGHATLYWYQQILGQGPKLLIQFQNNGVVDDSQLPKDRFSAERLKGVDSTLKIQPAKLEDSAVYLCASSFTSVAGNTIYFGEGSWLTVV.

This chain connects TRBV19 to TRBJ1-4; D gene ambiguous. The ends were cut back, 4 bases at V and 6 bases at J, with 18 bases in the middle. There are 16 residues in the CDR3. Germline lookup yields CDR1 LNHDA and CDR2 SQIVND (reference sequence). For the CDR3, the DNA is TGTGCCAGTAGTACCCCGAGGGCCCTTGGGGATGAAAAACTGTTTTTT. It yields the protein CASSTPRALGDEKLFF.

The chain is built from TRBV10-2 and TRBJ2-1; 9 bases are a match to TRBD2. This CDR3 is built from 18 residues. Germline V gene lookup returns CDR1 WSHSY and CDR2 SAAADI. The V and J ends lost 6 bases and 0 bases, in that order; junction bases with no gene match: 12. The CDR3 sequence is CASSSAGGAIRSYNEQFF. Here the CDR3 DNA reads TGCGCCAGCAGCTCAGCGGGAGGTGCCATCCGCTCCTACAATGAGCAGTTCTTC.

The chain couples TRBV7-6 to TRBJ2-2, with 9 bases fitting TRBD2. In germline, CDR1 is SGHVS, CDR2 FNYEAQ. This CDR3 is built from 17 residues. V dropped 0 bases and J dropped 7; count of bases not matched to a gene: 9. As DNA, the CDR3 is TGTGCCAGCAGCTTAGCCCCGGGACTAGCTGTGGGCGGGGAGCTGTTTTTT. It yields the protein CASSLAPGLAVGGELFF.

This chain links TRBV11-2 with TRBJ2-1; D is perhaps TRBD1 or TRBD2 (5 bases each). The germline V gene has CDR1 SGHAT and CDR2 FQNNGV. The V end lost 1 base, the J end lost 4 bases, and 11 bases lay between the germline ends. The CDR3 has 15 amino acids. The CDR3 nucleotides are TGTGCCAGCAGCTTAGTATCGGGACCATACAATGAGCAGTTCTTC. Its protein product is CASSLVSGPYNEQFF.

In this sample, this clone turned up once. The chain recombines TRBV4-1 with TRBJ2-1; 13 positions agree with TRBD2. V shed 2 bases and J 8 bases; nucleotides not matched to a gene: 3. Germline CDR1 is MGHRA and CDR2 is YSYEKL. The CDR3 spans 15 residues. The DNA of the CDR3 is TGCGCCAGCAGCCAAACCGGACTAGCGGGAGATGAGCAGTTCTTC. This codes for CASSQTGLAGDEQFF.

The V gene is TRBV11-2, the J gene TRBJ2-2; 13 bases match TRBD2. J lost 6 bases, V lost 6 bases, and 4 bases had no gene match. The germline CDR1 and CDR2 sequences are SGHAT and FQNNGV. The CDR3 loop spans 15 amino acids. This CDR3 reads CASRLAGGRAGELFF. DNA for the CDR3: TGTGCCAGCAGACTAGCGGGAGGGCGGGCCGGGGAGCTGTTTTTT.

This clone was seen a single time. The chain uses TRBV15 and TRBJ2-2, with D hard to call. V was shortened by 5 bases and J by 4 bases, with 8 bases between the two germline ends. From germline, CDR1 is LNHNV and CDR2 YYDKDF (reference sequence). The CDR3 runs to 13 residues. CDR3 amino acids: CATSQILTGELFF. CDR3 nucleotides: TGTGCCACCAGCCAAATTCTCACCGGGGAGCTGTTTTTT.

The sample holds one count of this clone. This sequence joins TRBV6-1 and TRBJ2-7; D not certain. The V and J ends lost 6 bases and 2 bases respectively, with 5 bases between them. The CDR3 is 11 residues long. Germline lookup yields CDR1 MNHNS and CDR2 SASEGT. The CDR3 loop reads CASSLPYEQYF. CDR3 coding DNA: TGTGCCAGCAGCCTTCCCTACGAGCAGTACTTC.

In regard to this clone: The same CDR3 can be traced to other DNA sequences in this sample. This chain uses TRBV2 with TRBJ2-7; 13 bases fit TRBD2. Looked up from germline, CDR1 is SNHLY and CDR2 is FYNNEI. The ends lost 5 bases at V and 4 bases at J; junction bases unmatched: 5. The CDR3 is 15 residues long. CDR3 sequence (DNA): TGTGCCAGCAGTCCACTAGCGGGAGGGCCTTACGAGCAGTACTTC. Its protein product is CASSPLAGGPYEQYF.

The V and J genes are TRBV20-1 and TRBJ1-4; D is undetermined. The CDR3 spans 11 residues. Germline CDR1 is DFQATT and CDR2 is SNEGSKA (reference sequence). The ends were cut back, 1 base at V and 11 bases at J, with 8 bases in the middle. The CDR3 DNA is TGCAGTGCTAGAGGTGAGAGGAAACTGTTTTTT. This gives the protein CSARGERKLFF.

The chain has TRBV2 and TRBJ2-5; D possibly corresponds to TRBD2 (5 bases). Trimming removed 7 bases from V and 5 bases from J, with 14 bases in between. Germline CDR1 SNHLY, CDR2 FYNNEI. The CDR3 has 13 amino acids. The CDR3 nucleotides are TGTGCCAGCAATCGGGGAAGTCCCGAGACCCAGTACTTC. Amino acid sequence: CASNRGSPETQYF.

The rearrangement joins TRBV19 to TRBJ2-5; unclear D gene. CDR3 size: 15 residues. With 4 bases removed from V and 4 bases from J, the gap between germline ends came to 16 bases. The germline V gene has CDR1 LNHDA and CDR2 SQIVND (reference sequence). CDR3 sequence reads: CASSKTSLNRETQYF. For the CDR3, the DNA is TGTGCCAGTAGTAAGACGTCACTCAATAGAGAGACCCAGTACTTC.

The chain has TRBV28 and TRBJ2-7; 10 bases are shared with TRBD1. With V trimmed by 2 bases and J by 6 bases, 7 bases remained unmatched. The CDR3 consists of 15 residues. Germline CDR1 is MDHEN and CDR2 is SYDVKM. The CDR3 region is CASSLSGQGVGEQYF. In DNA form, the CDR3 reads TGTGCCAGCAGTTTAAGTGGACAGGGGGTTGGCGAGCAGTACTTC.

About this clone: Mismatch with germline at one junction end may stem from a read error. The J gene is TRBJ1-1, the V gene TRBV20-1; tentative D call: TRBD1 (6 bases). Germline lookup yields CDR1 DFQATT and CDR2 SNEGSKA (reference sequence). The CDR3 has 10 amino acids. In DNA form, the CDR3 reads TGCAGTGCTAGAGTCAGTCGACAGGTTTTT. This codes for CSARVSRQVF.

In the case of this clone: Other DNA sequences in the sample encode the same CDR3. The rearrangement joins TRBV5-4 to TRBJ2-5; 9 bases map to TRBD1. The CDR3 runs 14 residues. The junction had 6 bases not matched to a gene; V was cut back by 4 bases and J by 5 bases. Germline CDR1 is SGHNT and CDR2 is YYREEE (reference sequence). This CDR3 is CASSPGQGRETQYF. CDR3 nucleotides: TGTGCCAGCAGCCCGGGACAGGGTAGGGAGACCCAGTACTTC. Complete variable domain (other parts from reference TRBV5-4 and TRBJ2-5): ETGVTQSPTHLIKTRGQQVTLRCSSQSGHNTVSWYQQALGQGPQFIFQYYREEENGRGNFPPRFSGLQFPNYSSELNVNALELDDSALYLCASSPGQGRETQYFGPGTRLLVL.

The chain couples TRBV28 to TRBJ1-2; 10 nucleotides align to TRBD1. J lost 0 bases, V lost 6 bases, and 7 bases had no gene match. Germline assignment: CDR1 MDHEN and CDR2 SYDVKM. This CDR3 region has 16 residues. This chain's CDR3 is CASSSDRGQSNYGYTF. CDR3 DNA sequence: TGTGCCAGCAGCTCTGACAGGGGGCAGTCTAACTATGGCTACACCTTC.

The chain is built from TRBV14 and TRBJ1-3; unclear D gene. The germline V gene has CDR1 SGHDN and CDR2 FVKESK. Trimming left V 1 base short and J 5 bases short, with 3 bases between. The CDR3 extends over 12 amino acids. DNA for the CDR3: TGTGCCAGCAGCCAAGTCCGAAACACCATATATTTT. This gives the protein CASSQVRNTIYF.

The chain recombines TRBV11-2 with TRBJ2-4; D is perhaps TRBD2 (5 bases). Trimming shortened V by 2 bases and J by 1 base, and 15 bases separated the two germline ends. CDR1 and CDR2 (germline): SGHAT, FQNNGV. There are 17 residues in the CDR3. The CDR3 spells CASSLNRGMGAKNIQYF. The CDR3 DNA reads as TGTGCCAGCAGCTTAAATCGGGGAATGGGGGCCAAAAACATTCAGTACTTC.